The 29 T cell receptor beta chains below all came from one sample that was sequenced in a study of cytomegalovirus exposure and HLA in healthy donors. Primers: 60 Vbeta forward and 13 Jbeta reverse. Sequencing used immunoSEQ multiplex PCR; TCRdb keeps in-frame clones, though not all of them. The data contain 200,000 or so clones, around 86% of them singletons. The source material was PBMCs. All receptors derive from a woman aged 40 to 55 in good health and CMV-seronegative.

The chain employs TRBV9 and TRBJ2-7, with 10 bases identical to TRBD1. The CDR3 spans 14 residues. CDR1 is SGDLS, CDR2 YYNGEE, per germline. The CDR3 DNA is TGTGACGGCAGCGCCGGGACAGGGGTAGACGAGCAGTACTTC. Translating it yields CDGSAGTGVDEQYF.

In its sample, this clone was seen once. The chain couples TRBV7-9 to TRBJ2-7; TRBD2 matches at 7 bases. This CDR3 is 15 amino acids long. V was clipped by 6 bases and J by 2 bases; unmatched bases: 10. Germline V lookup: CDR1 SEHNR, CDR2 FQNEAQ (reference sequence). The CDR3 nucleotides are TGTGCCAGCAGTAGGATGGGGGGGGACCCCTACGAGCAGTACTTC. Encoded protein: CASSRMGGDPYEQYF.

As to this clone: Additional DNA sequences in this sample encode the identical CDR3. The chain uses TRBV27 and TRBJ1-2, with D possibly TRBD1 on 6 matching bases. Germline lookup yields CDR1 MNHEY and CDR2 SMNVEV (reference sequence). The length of the CDR3 is 14 residues. The V gene lost 6 bases and the J gene lost 6 bases, with 17 bases spanning the gap. The CDR3 reads CASRLQGRIDGYTF. The CDR3 bases are TGTGCCAGCAGACTACAGGGAAGGATCGATGGCTACACCTTC.

The genes are TRBV6-1 and TRBJ1-2; tentative D call: TRBD1 (5 bases). From germline, CDR1 is MNHNS and CDR2 SASEGT. Trimming shortened V by 0 bases and J by 5 bases, and 10 bases separated the two germline ends. The CDR3 sequence is 14 residues long. CDR3 sequence reads: CASSEASGPYGYTF. The DNA of the CDR3 is TGTGCCAGCAGTGAAGCATCAGGGCCGTATGGCTACACCTTC.

The chain has TRBV5-1 and TRBJ1-1; no definite D call. The CDR3 covers 16 residues. Germline loops: CDR1 SGHRS, CDR2 YFSETQ. V lost 0 bases and J lost 2, with 14 bases in between. DNA of the CDR3: TGCGCCAGCAGCTTGGCCGAACGGAGACCCAACACTGAAGCTTTCTTT. Translated, it gives CASSLAERRPNTEAFF.

There are a few counts of this clone. The chain employs TRBV29-1 and TRBJ1-4; D not certain. V was trimmed by 4 bases and J by 7 bases, leaving 10 bases between them. From germline, CDR1 is SQVTM and CDR2 ANQGSEA. This CDR3 is 12 amino acids long. For the CDR3, the DNA is TGCAGCGTTGCGGTTAATGGTGAAAAACTGTTTTTT. The encoded protein is CSVAVNGEKLFF.

The V gene is TRBV29-1, the J gene TRBJ1-2, with 7 bases identical to TRBD1. J was trimmed by 1 base and V by 7 bases; bases with no gene match: 6. CDR3 length: 13 residues. Germline V gene data show CDR1 as SQVTM and CDR2 as ANQGSEA. This chain's CDR3 is CSARDRNNYGYTF. The CDR3 bases are TGCAGCGCCAGGGACAGAAATAACTATGGCTACACCTTC.

The genes are TRBV2 and TRBJ2-1, with 13 positions matching TRBD2. The CDR3 length is 15 residues. The ends lost 6 bases at V and 9 bases at J; junction bases unmatched: 8. Germline CDR1 is SNHLY and CDR2 is FYNNEI. CDR3 protein: CASSGLAGVKGEQFF. As DNA, the CDR3 is TGTGCCAGCAGCGGACTAGCGGGAGTAAAGGGTGAGCAGTTCTTC.

The rearrangement links TRBV27 to TRBJ2-5; D gene ambiguous. V lost 3 bases to trimming and J lost 2 bases, with 16 bases between them. The CDR3 consists of 16 residues. Germline V lookup: CDR1 MNHEY, CDR2 SMNVEV (reference sequence). The CDR3 DNA sequence: TGTGCCAGCAGTTTGGCGGAAACAACGCTACAAGAGACCCAGTACTTC. It yields the protein CASSLAETTLQETQYF.

In its sample, this clone was seen once. The chain recombines TRBV4-1 with TRBJ1-2; TRBD1 might be the D (6 bases). The germline V gene has CDR1 MGHRA and CDR2 YSYEKL. Deletions cut 3 bases from V and 3 bases from J, with 14 bases between. The CDR3 has 15 residues. CDR3 DNA sequence: TGCGCCAGCAGCCACCAACAGGGTGGGGACTATGGCTACACCTTC. Protein sequence: CASSHQQGGDYGYTF.

This chain uses TRBV5-1 with TRBJ1-1, with 11 bases aligning to TRBD1. The CDR3 loop spans 17 amino acids. After removal of 4 bases from V and 4 bases from J, the junction contained 12 bases not matched to a gene. The germline gives CDR1 SGHRS, CDR2 YFSETQ. The CDR3 is CASSPLSDRGRLTEAFF. The CDR3, as DNA: TGCGCCAGCAGCCCACTCTCGGACAGGGGGCGACTCACTGAAGCTTTCTTT.

This clone was observed a few times. V usage is TRBV5-6 and J usage is TRBJ1-4; the match to TRBD1 covers 7 bases. V shed 1 base, J shed 2 bases, and the junction held 5 bases outside the gene matches. The CDR3 runs 16 residues. Germline V gene data show CDR1 as SGHDT and CDR2 as YYEEEE. This CDR3 is CASSLRGRGTNEKLFF. The DNA for the CDR3 is TGTGCCAGCAGCTTGAGGGGGCGAGGGACTAATGAAAAACTGTTTTTT.

The V call is TRBV19, the J call TRBJ2-7, with TRBD1 identical over 7 bases. CDR3 length equals 15 residues. Germline V gene sequence: CDR1 LNHDA, CDR2 SQIVND (reference sequence). The V segment lost 1 base and the J segment 4 bases; nucleotides outside the gene matches: 7. DNA for the CDR3: TGTGCCAGTAGTATAGGGACGGGACAGAGATACGAGCAGTACTTC. It yields the protein CASSIGTGQRYEQYF. The variable domain in full, completed from reference TRBV19 and TRBJ2-7, reads DGGITQSPKYLFRKEGQNVTLSCEQNLNHDAMYWYRQDPGQGLRLIYYSQIVNDFQKGDIAEGYSVSREKKESFPLTVTSAQKNPTAFYLCASSIGTGQRYEQYFGPGTRLTVT.

The chain is built from TRBV5-4 and TRBJ1-1, with D perhaps TRBD1 (5 bases). The germline CDR1 and CDR2 sequences are SGHNT and YYREEE (reference sequence). V lost 4 bases, J lost 4 bases, and 11 bases lay in between. This CDR3 is built from 13 residues. The CDR3 protein is CASSRLGGTEAFF. Here the CDR3 DNA reads TGTGCCAGCAGCCGGCTCGGGGGCACTGAAGCTTTCTTT.

This chain joins TRBV10-3 and TRBJ2-6; 8 bases are shared with TRBD2. This CDR3 spans 17 amino acids. Germline V lookup: CDR1 ENHRY, CDR2 SYGVKD. Losses at the gene ends were 11 bases for V and 0 bases for J; bases not matched to a gene: 12. The CDR3 nucleotides read TGTGCCGCCCGGGGGGGGGTTCTGTCCTCTGGGGCCAACGTCCTGACTTTC. Translation: CAARGGVLSSGANVLTF.

This chain uses TRBV11-1 with TRBJ2-3; D may be TRBD2 (6 bases). Germline V gene lookup returns CDR1 SGHAT and CDR2 FQDESV (reference sequence). The CDR3 has 12 amino acids. V gave up 1 base and J gave up 8 bases, with 7 bases separating them. The CDR3 sequence: CASSLGRGTQYF. The CDR3 DNA follows: TGTGCCAGCAGCTTAGGGCGGGGTACGCAGTATTTT.

The chain carries TRBV6-1 and TRBJ2-1; TRBD2 matches at 10 bases. The CDR3 has 15 residues. V was pared by 1 base and J by 8 bases, with 5 bases of the junction left unmatched. The germline V gene encodes CDR1 MNHNS and CDR2 SASEGT. The CDR3 protein is CASSEGSSGSDEQFF. The CDR3, as DNA: TGTGCCAGCAGTGAAGGGTCTAGCGGGAGCGATGAGCAGTTCTTC.

The gene calls are TRBV7-9 and TRBJ1-1, with no clear D. Germline CDR1 reads SEHNR; CDR2 reads FQNEAQ (reference sequence). Trimming pared 5 bases from V and 1 base from J, leaving 14 bases between. The CDR3 length is 15 residues. The CDR3 loop is CASSDRGTTNTEAFF. The CDR3 DNA follows: TGTGCCAGCAGCGACCGAGGCACAACGAACACTGAAGCTTTCTTT.

The rearrangement joins TRBV5-1 to TRBJ2-7; 7 nucleotides agree with TRBD2. Looked up from germline, CDR1 is SGHRS and CDR2 is YFSETQ. This CDR3 spans 16 amino acids. V was pared by 1 base and J by 3 bases, with 10 bases of the junction left unmatched. The CDR3 here is CASSLSWGGLRYEQYF. CDR3 DNA sequence: TGCGCCAGCAGCTTGTCATGGGGAGGGTTGCGCTACGAGCAGTACTTC.

The table lists this clone with a count of one. The chain carries TRBV5-1 and TRBJ1-6; 9 bases are a match to TRBD1. Germline trimming cut 3 bases from V and 7 bases from J; bases unmatched to any gene: 5. The CDR3 loop spans 15 amino acids. Germline V gene sequence: CDR1 SGHRS, CDR2 YFSETQ. Written as DNA, the CDR3 is TGCGCCAGCAGCTGGACAGGGGTCGAGAATTCACCCCTCCACTTT. Amino acid sequence: CASSWTGVENSPLHF.

This sequence joins TRBV7-3 and TRBJ2-1, with TRBD1 as a possible D gene (7 bases). CDR1 is SGHTA, CDR2 FQGTGA, per germline. CDR3 length equals 14 residues. V shed 5 bases and J shed 10 bases, with 18 bases lying between them. CDR3 protein: CASSTLTGTGEQFF. CDR3 DNA sequence: TGTGCCAGCAGCACCCTGACAGGGACTGGAGAGCAGTTCTTC.

This CDR3 reads CATSRGTPYNEQFF. CDR3 DNA: TGTGCCACCAGCAGAGGGACACCCTACAATGAGCAGTTCTTC. The chain employs TRBV15 and TRBJ2-1, with TRBD1 as a possible D gene (5 bases). The CDR3 sequence is 14 residues long. Trimming removed 1 base at V and 2 bases at J, with 6 bases between. The V gene's germline CDR1 is LNHNV and CDR2 YYDKDF (reference sequence).

The rearrangement links TRBV6-1 to TRBJ1-4; TRBD1 agrees at 7 bases. Germline-derived CDR1 and CDR2 are MNHNS and SASEGT. V lost 0 bases, J lost 8 bases, and 9 bases stayed unmatched. This CDR3 contains 16 residues. The CDR3 sequence is CASSEARTGKPEKLFF. The CDR3 DNA follows: TGTGCCAGCAGTGAAGCGCGGACAGGCAAACCGGAAAAACTGTTTTTT.

The V call is TRBV19, the J call TRBJ1-1; a weak D match, TRBD1 (5 bases). The CDR3 is 15 residues long. Germline CDR1 reads LNHDA; CDR2 reads SQIVND (reference sequence). Deletions cut 1 base from V and 4 bases from J, with 13 bases between. The DNA of the CDR3 is TGTGCCAGTAGTATAGTCGACAGCTGGGGCACTGAAGCTTTCTTT. Its translation: CASSIVDSWGTEAFF.

The rearrangement uses TRBV9 and TRBJ2-1; 12 positions agree with TRBD2. Germline V gene sequence: CDR1 SGDLS, CDR2 YYNGEE. The CDR3 totals 16 residues. Germline trimming cut 3 bases from V and 2 bases from J; bases unmatched to any gene: 3. CDR3 in amino acids: CASSGLAGGTYNEQFF. The CDR3 DNA reads as TGTGCCAGCAGCGGGCTAGCGGGAGGGACCTACAATGAGCAGTTCTTC.

The rearrangement joins TRBV5-1 to TRBJ2-7; TRBD2 is a possible D gene (6 bases). This CDR3 contains 18 residues. The germline CDR1 and CDR2 sequences are SGHRS and YFSETQ. Trimming left V 0 bases short and J 0 bases short, with 19 bases between. The CDR3 here is CASSLGGIQGLSSYEQYF. In DNA, the CDR3 is TGCGCCAGCAGCTTGGGAGGAATTCAGGGACTGAGCTCCTACGAGCAGTACTTC.

The chain carries TRBV4-1 and TRBJ1-1; D gene ambiguous. Trimming cost V 0 bases and J 1 base, with 6 bases left between them. This CDR3 spans 14 amino acids. Germline V gene lookup returns CDR1 MGHRA and CDR2 YSYEKL. CDR3 in DNA: TGCGCCAGCAGCCAAGAAGGGAGGAACACTGAAGCTTTCTTT. Translated: CASSQEGRNTEAFF.

V is TRBV18 and J is TRBJ1-5, with D perhaps matching TRBD1 (6 bases). Germline V gene sequence: CDR1 KGHSH, CDR2 LQKENI. V shed 6 bases and J shed 5 bases, with 11 bases lying between them. The CDR3 extends over 13 amino acids. The CDR3 bases are TGTGCCAGCTCGCAGGGGAGGGATCAGCCCCAGCATTTT. Translated: CASSQGRDQPQHF.

In its sample, this clone was seen once. The V gene is TRBV6-6, the J gene TRBJ2-1; 9 nucleotides align to TRBD1. The CDR3 has 15 amino acids. Germline CDR1 reads MNHNY; CDR2 reads SVGAGI (reference sequence). V shed 3 bases and J 6 bases; nucleotides not matched to a gene: 6. CDR3 sequence: CASSYTGTGLNEQFF. The CDR3 DNA is TGTGCCAGCAGTTATACCGGGACAGGGCTCAATGAGCAGTTCTTC.